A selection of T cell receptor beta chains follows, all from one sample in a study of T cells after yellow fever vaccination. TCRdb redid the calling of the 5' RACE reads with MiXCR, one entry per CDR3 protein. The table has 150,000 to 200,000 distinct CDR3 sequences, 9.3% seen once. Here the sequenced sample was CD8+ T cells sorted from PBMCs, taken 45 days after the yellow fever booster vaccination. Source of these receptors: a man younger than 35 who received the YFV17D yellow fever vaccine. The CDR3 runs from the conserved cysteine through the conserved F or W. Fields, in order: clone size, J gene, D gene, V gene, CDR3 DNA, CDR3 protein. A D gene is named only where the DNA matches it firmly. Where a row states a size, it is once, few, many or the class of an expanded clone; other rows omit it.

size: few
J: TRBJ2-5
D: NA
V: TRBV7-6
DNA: TGTGCCAGCAGCCGGGAACCTGGGTACCAAGAGACCCAGTACTTC
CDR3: CASSREPGYQETQYF

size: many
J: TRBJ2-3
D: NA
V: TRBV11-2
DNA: TGTGCCAGCAGCGCGGACACAGATACGCAGTATTTT
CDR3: CASSADTDTQYF

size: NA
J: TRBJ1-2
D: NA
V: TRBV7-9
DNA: TGTGCCAGCAGCTCATCCGGGGCCCGGCCCAACTATGGCTACACCTTC
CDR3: CASSSSGARPNYGYTF

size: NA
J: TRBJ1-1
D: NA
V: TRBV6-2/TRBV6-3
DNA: TGTGCCAGCAGCCAGGGCAGATTCACTGAAGCTTTCTTT
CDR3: CASSQGRFTEAFF

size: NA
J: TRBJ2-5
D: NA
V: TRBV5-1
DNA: TGCGCCAGCAGCTTGGTGCGGGCCTTCGGGGAGACCCAGTACTTC
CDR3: CASSLVRAFGETQYF

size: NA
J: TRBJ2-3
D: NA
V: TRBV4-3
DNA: TGCGCCAGCAGCTATGGATTAGCGGAAACCTTTAACACAGATACGCAGTATTTT
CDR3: CASSYGLAETFNTDTQYF

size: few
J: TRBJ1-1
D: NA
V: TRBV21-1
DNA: TGTGCCAGCAGCAAGGGGGGGGTTTCGTACACTGAAGCTTTCTTT
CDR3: CASSKGGVSYTEAFF

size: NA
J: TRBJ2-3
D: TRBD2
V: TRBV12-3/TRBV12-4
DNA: TGTGCCAGCAGTGAAACCGGGACTAGCCATACGCAGTATTTT
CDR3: CASSETGTSHTQYF

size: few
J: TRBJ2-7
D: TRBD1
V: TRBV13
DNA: TGTGCCAGCAACCAGGGACAGAGCCTCTACGAGCAGTACTTC
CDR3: CASNQGQSLYEQYF

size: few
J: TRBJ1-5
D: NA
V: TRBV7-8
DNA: TGTGCCAGCAGCTTGGACGATAGGGGATACAATCAGCCCCAGCATTTT
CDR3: CASSLDDRGYNQPQHF

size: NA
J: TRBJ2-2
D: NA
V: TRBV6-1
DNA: TGTGCCAGCAGGGGTATGGGAACCGGGGAGCTGTTTTTT
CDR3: CASRGMGTGELFF

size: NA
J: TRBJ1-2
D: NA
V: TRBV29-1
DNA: TGCAGCGTTGAGTATGGGACAAACTATGGCTACACCTTC
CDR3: CSVEYGTNYGYTF

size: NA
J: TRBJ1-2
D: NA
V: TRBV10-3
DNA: TGTGCCATCAGTGAGTCTCGGGGGCTGGACTATGGCTACACCTTC
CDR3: CAISESRGLDYGYTF

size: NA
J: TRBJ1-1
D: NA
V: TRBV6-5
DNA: TGTGCCAGCAGTTACTGGCGGGGTTCTGGTGAAGCTTTCTTT
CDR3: CASSYWRGSGEAFF

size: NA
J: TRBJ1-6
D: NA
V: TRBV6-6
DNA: TGTGCCAGCAGGTCGAGGGTCAGGGCCGACTCCTATAATTCACCCCTCCACTTT
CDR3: CASRSRVRADSYNSPLHF

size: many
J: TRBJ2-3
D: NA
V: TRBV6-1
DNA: TGTGCCAGCAGTGGGAGGGTACAGCCCACAGATACGCAGTATTTT
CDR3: CASSGRVQPTDTQYF

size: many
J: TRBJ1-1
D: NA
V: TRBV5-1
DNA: TGCGCCAGCAGCTTGGAGCACAGGAACACTGAAGCTTTCTTT
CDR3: CASSLEHRNTEAFF

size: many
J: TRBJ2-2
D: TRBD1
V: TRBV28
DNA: TGTGCCAGCAGACTCCCGGGACAGGGAGCCGGGGAGCTGTTTTTT
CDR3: CASRLPGQGAGELFF

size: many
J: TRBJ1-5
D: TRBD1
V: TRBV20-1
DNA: TGCAGTGCAGTGGACAGGGCCGCCAATCAGCCCCAGCATTTT
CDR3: CSAVDRAANQPQHF

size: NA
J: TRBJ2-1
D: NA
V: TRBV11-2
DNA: TGTGCCAGCAGCTCCCTAACCAGCTCCTACAATGAGCAGTTCTTC
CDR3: CASSSLTSSYNEQFF

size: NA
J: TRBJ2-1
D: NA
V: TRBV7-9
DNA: TGTGCCAGCAGCCACCCACCACGGAATGAGCAGTTCTTC
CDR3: CASSHPPRNEQFF

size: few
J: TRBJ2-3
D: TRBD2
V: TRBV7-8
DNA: TGTGCCAGCAGCCGACCGGGGGACTACTCCGGAAGTACAGATACGCAGTATTTT
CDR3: CASSRPGDYSGSTDTQYF

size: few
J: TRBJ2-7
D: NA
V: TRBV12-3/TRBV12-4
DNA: TGTGCCAGCAGTAGAGGGCCGACCTACGAGCAGTACTTC
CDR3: CASSRGPTYEQYF

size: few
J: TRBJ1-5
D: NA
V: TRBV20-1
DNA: TGCAGTGCTAGCGAGGGAGGGGGCAATCAGCCCCAGCATTTT
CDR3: CSASEGGGNQPQHF

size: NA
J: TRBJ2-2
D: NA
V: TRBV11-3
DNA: TGTGCCAGCAGCTTTCGGGGGTTGACCACCGGGGAGCTGTTTTTT
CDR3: CASSFRGLTTGELFF

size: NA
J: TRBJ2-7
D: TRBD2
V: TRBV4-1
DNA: TGCGCCAGCAGCCAAGCTAGACTAGCGGGTAATAACGAGCAGTACTTC
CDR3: CASSQARLAGNNEQYF

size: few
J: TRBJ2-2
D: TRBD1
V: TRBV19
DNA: TGTGCCAGTAGGGACAGGGGGCGACAGTTTACCGGGGAGCTGTTTTTT
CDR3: CASRDRGRQFTGELFF

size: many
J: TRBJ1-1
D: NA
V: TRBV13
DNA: TGTGCCAGCAGCTTTTTTGCGAACACTGAAGCTTTCTTT
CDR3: CASSFFANTEAFF

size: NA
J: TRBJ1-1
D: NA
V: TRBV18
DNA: TGTGCCAGCTCACCCCCGGGATATGAAGCTTTCTTT
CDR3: CASSPPGYEAFF

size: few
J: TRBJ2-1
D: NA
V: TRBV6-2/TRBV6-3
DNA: TGTGCCAGCAGTTACTCCGATTACAATGAGCAGTTCTTC
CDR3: CASSYSDYNEQFF

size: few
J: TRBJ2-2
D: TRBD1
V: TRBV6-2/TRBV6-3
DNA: TGTGCCAGCAGCCTAACAGGGGGTGCCGGGGAGCTGTTTTTT
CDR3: CASSLTGGAGELFF

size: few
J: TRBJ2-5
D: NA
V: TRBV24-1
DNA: TGTGCCCCCCTCCATGGGACCCAGTACTTC
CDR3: CAPLHGTQYF

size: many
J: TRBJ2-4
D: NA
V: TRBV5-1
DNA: TGCGCCAGCAGCGGTTCGGGTCAGAACAACATTCAGTACTTC
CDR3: CASSGSGQNNIQYF

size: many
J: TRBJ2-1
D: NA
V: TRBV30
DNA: TGTGCCTGGGGGAGGACGGGGAATGAGCAGTTCTTC
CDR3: CAWGRTGNEQFF

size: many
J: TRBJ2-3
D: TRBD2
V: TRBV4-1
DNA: TGCGCCAGCAGCCAAGATCCTTGGAGTAGCGGGGGGTTCCCCTCGAATACGCAGTATTTT
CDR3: CASSQDPWSSGGFPSNTQYF

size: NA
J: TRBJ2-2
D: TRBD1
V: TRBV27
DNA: TGTGCCAGCAGTATTACAGGGGGCGCTATCTTCGGGGAGCTGTTTTTT
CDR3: CASSITGGAIFGELFF

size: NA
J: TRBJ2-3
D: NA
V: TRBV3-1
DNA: TGTGCCAGCAGCCAAGTCGGTGGGACAGATACGCAGTATTTT
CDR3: CASSQVGGTDTQYF

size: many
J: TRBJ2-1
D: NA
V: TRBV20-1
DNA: TGCAGTGCTAGAGATGGGGCAGGGGAAGTCAGTGAGCAGTTCTTC
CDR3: CSARDGAGEVSEQFF

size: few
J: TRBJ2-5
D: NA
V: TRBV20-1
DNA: TGCAGTGCTAGAGACCAAGAGACCCAGTACTTC
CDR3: CSARDQETQYF

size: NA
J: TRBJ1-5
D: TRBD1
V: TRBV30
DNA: TGTGCCTGGAGTGGGGACAGGGTTGGGCAGCCCCAGCATTTT
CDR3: CAWSGDRVGQPQHF

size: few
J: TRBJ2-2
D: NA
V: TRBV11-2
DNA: TGTGCCAGCAGCTTACTGGGGGCGTACACCGGGGAGCTGTTTTTT
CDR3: CASSLLGAYTGELFF

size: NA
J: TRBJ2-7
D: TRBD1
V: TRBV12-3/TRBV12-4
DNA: TGTGCCAGCAGTCTTCTTCGGACAGGGGACTACGAGCAGTACTTC
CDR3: CASSLLRTGDYEQYF

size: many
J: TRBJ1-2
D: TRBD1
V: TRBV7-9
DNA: TGTGCCAGCAGCCCGACAGGGACTAACTATGGCTACACCTTC
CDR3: CASSPTGTNYGYTF

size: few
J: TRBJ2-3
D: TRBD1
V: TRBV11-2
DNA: TGTGCCAGCAGCCACGGACAGGGGTGGAGCACAGATACGCAGTATTTT
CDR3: CASSHGQGWSTDTQYF

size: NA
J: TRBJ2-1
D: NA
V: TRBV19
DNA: TGTGCCAGTAGCACTAGGACAGCCCGGGAGGAGCAGTTCTTC
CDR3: CASSTRTAREEQFF

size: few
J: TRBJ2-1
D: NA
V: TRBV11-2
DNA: TGTGCCAGCAGCCTTACGGCGGGTGAGCAGTTCTTC
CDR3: CASSLTAGEQFF

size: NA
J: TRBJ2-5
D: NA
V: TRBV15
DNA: TGTGCCACCGGGTGGGCAGGGGAAGAGACCCAGTACTTC
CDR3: CATGWAGEETQYF

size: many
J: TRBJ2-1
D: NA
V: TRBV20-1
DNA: TGCAGTGCCACAGGGAACTGGTCCTACAATGAGCAGTTCTTC
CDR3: CSATGNWSYNEQFF

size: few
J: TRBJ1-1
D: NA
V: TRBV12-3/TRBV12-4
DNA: TGTGCCAGCAGTTTGGCGACAGCCGAAGCTTTCTTT
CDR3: CASSLATAEAFF